Below, 10 T cell receptor beta chains from the same sample are listed, as sequenced in a study of T cell responses to AZD1222 COVID-19 vaccine. Measured with immunoSEQ multiplex PCR; TCRdb has only the in-frame clones, and not every one. The data show 100,000 or so clones, with around 89% seen just once and 2% to 3% held by the top ten. Sequenced material: peripheral blood, taken on day 0 of AZD1222 vaccination. These receptors came from an adult in good health.

This clone has just a few counts. V usage is TRBV28 and J usage is TRBJ1-2; no reliable D call. Trimming removed 2 bases at V and 4 bases at J, with 11 bases between. Germline V CDR1 and CDR2: MDHEN, SYDVKM. There are 14 residues in the CDR3. In nucleotides, the CDR3 is TGTGCCAGCAGTTTAAACGGTGAAGTCTATGGCTACACCTTC. This sequence encodes CASSLNGEVYGYTF.

This sequence joins TRBV9 and TRBJ2-1; 8 bases map to TRBD1. Losses at the gene ends were 3 bases for V and 4 bases for J; bases not matched to a gene: 6. CDR3 length equals 15 residues. Per germline, CDR1 SGDLS and CDR2 YYNGEE. CDR3 amino acids: CASSAGQGTYNEQFF. DNA of the CDR3: TGTGCCAGCAGCGCCGGACAGGGAACTTACAATGAGCAGTTCTTC.

This chain joins TRBV7-2 and TRBJ2-7; TRBD2 matches 12 bases. The CDR3 is made up of 15 amino acids. The germline V gene has CDR1 SGHTA and CDR2 FQGNSA. V gave up 1 base and J gave up 4 bases; unmatched junction bases: 2. Here the CDR3 DNA reads TGTGCCAGCAGCTTAGTAGGGACTAGCGGGTACGAGCAGTACTTC. Translated: CASSLVGTSGYEQYF.

The J gene is TRBJ2-7, the V gene TRBV11-2; the D gene is possibly TRBD2 (5 bases). The CDR3 is 15 residues long. Germline values: CDR1 SGHAT, CDR2 FQNNGV. V was pared by 3 bases and J by 0 bases, with 12 bases between. The CDR3 loop reads CASSFGPGYSYEQYF. Written as DNA, the CDR3 is TGTGCCAGCAGCTTTGGGCCGGGGTACTCCTACGAGCAGTACTTC.

V is TRBV15 and J is TRBJ2-3; D uncertain. The germline gives CDR1 LNHNV, CDR2 YYDKDF (reference sequence). The CDR3 is 14 amino acids. Trimming removed 3 bases at V and 6 bases at J, with 13 bases between. The DNA of the CDR3 is TGTGCCACCAGCAGGACCGAGGCAGTGGATACGCAGTATTTT. This sequence encodes CATSRTEAVDTQYF.

This chain links TRBV19 with TRBJ1-2; TRBD1 is a possible D gene (5 bases). V lost 5 bases to trimming and J lost 0 bases, with 19 bases between them. Germline CDR1 reads LNHDA; CDR2 reads SQIVND (reference sequence). The CDR3 loop spans 17 amino acids. CDR3 protein: CASSEGPEQDANYGYTF. DNA for the CDR3: TGTGCCAGTAGTGAGGGCCCGGAACAGGACGCTAACTATGGCTACACCTTC. Together with reference TRBV19 and TRBJ1-2, the CDR3 gives the full variable domain: DGGITQSPKYLFRKEGQNVTLSCEQNLNHDAMYWYRQDPGQGLRLIYYSQIVNDFQKGDIAEGYSVSREKKESFPLTVTSAQKNPTAFYLCASSEGPEQDANYGYTFGSGTRLTVV.

The chain's CDR3 is CASRGMGNTIYF. CDR3 DNA sequence: TGTGCCAGCAGGGGTATGGGAAACACCATATATTTT. This chain connects TRBV6-4 to TRBJ1-3; D gene uncertain. This CDR3 comprises 12 residues. Germline CDR1 is MRHNA and CDR2 is SNTAGT. The V gene lost 6 bases and the J gene lost 4 bases, with 7 bases spanning the gap.

The genes are TRBV5-1 and TRBJ2-1, with 7 bases aligning to TRBD1. The V gene end was trimmed by 5 bases and the J gene end by 5 bases; junction bases not matched to a gene: 7. The CDR3 has 14 amino acids. Per germline, CDR1 SGHRS and CDR2 YFSETQ. This chain's CDR3 is CASRPVQGNNEQFF. The CDR3, as DNA: TGCGCCAGCAGACCAGTACAGGGGAACAATGAGCAGTTCTTC.

J is TRBJ1-2 and V is TRBV4-1; no definite D call. V lost 1 base, J lost 0 bases, and 18 bases lay in between. Germline CDR1 and CDR2: MGHRA and YSYEKL. The CDR3 totals 18 residues. Here the CDR3 reads CASSQVVRAAKSNYGYTF. CDR3 sequence (DNA): TGCGCCAGCAGCCAAGTGGTTCGGGCCGCAAAGTCTAACTATGGCTACACCTTC.

The gene calls are TRBV6-6 and TRBJ1-3; no firm D call. Between the trimmed V and J ends, which lost 8 bases and 8 bases, there was a span of 10 bases. Germline CDR1 and CDR2: MNHNY and SVGAGI (reference sequence). The CDR3 is 11 amino acids. The CDR3 DNA reads TGTGCCAGCGGGATTGGGGACACCATATATTTT. This encodes CASGIGDTIYF.